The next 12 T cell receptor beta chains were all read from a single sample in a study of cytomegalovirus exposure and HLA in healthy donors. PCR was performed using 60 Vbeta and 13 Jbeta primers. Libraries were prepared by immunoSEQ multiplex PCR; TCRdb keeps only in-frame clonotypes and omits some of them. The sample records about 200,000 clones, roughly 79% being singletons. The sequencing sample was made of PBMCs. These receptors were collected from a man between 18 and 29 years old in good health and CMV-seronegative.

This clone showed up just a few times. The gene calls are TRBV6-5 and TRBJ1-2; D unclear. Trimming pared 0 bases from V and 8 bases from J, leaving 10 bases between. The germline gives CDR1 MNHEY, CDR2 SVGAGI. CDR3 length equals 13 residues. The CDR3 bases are TGTGCCAGCAGTTACTCTTGGGCTCCGGGCTACACCTTC. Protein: CASSYSWAPGYTF.

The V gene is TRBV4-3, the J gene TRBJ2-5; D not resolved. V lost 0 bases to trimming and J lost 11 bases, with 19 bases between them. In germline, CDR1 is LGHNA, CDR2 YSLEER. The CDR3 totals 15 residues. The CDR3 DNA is TGCGCCAGCAGCCAAGATATGGAGACCTTGACTGAGCAGTACTTC. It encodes CASSQDMETLTEQYF.

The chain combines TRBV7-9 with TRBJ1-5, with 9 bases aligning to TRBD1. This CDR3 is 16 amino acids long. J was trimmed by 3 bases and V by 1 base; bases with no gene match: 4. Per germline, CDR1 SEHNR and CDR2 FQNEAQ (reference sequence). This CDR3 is CASSLDGTGHNQPQHF. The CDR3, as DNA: TGTGCCAGCAGCTTAGATGGGACAGGGCACAATCAGCCCCAGCATTTT. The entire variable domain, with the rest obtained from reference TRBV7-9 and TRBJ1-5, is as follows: DTGVSQNPRHKITKRGQNVTFRCDPISEHNRLYWYRQTLGQGPEFLTYFQNEAQLEKSRLLSDRFSAERPKGSFSTLEIQRTEQGDSAMYLCASSLDGTGHNQPQHFGDGTRLSIL.

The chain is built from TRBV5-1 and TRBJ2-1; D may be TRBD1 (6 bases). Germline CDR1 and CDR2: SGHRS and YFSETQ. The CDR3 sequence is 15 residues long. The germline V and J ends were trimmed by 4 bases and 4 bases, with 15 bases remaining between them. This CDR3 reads CASSRGQTTYNEQFF. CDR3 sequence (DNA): TGCGCCAGCAGCCGCGGACAGACGACTTACAATGAGCAGTTCTTC. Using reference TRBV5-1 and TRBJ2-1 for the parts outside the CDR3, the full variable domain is KAGVTQTPRYLIKTRGQQVTLSCSPISGHRSVSWYQQTPGQGLQFLFEYFSETQRNKGNFPGRFSGRQFSNSRSEMNVSTLELGDSALYLCASSRGQTTYNEQFFGPGTRLTVL.

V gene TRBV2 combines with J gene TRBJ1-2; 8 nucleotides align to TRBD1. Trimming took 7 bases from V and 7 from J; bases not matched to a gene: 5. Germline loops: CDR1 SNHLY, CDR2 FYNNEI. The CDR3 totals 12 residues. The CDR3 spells CASTLDRAGYTF. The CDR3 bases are TGTGCCAGCACTCTGGACAGGGCTGGCTACACCTTC.

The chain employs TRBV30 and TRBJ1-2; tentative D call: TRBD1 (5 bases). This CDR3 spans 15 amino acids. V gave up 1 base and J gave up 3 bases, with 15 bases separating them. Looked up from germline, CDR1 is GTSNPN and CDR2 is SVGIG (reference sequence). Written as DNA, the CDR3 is TGTGCCTGGAGTGCCTCCTCCGGGGGAGACTATGGCTACACCTTC. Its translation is CAWSASSGGDYGYTF.

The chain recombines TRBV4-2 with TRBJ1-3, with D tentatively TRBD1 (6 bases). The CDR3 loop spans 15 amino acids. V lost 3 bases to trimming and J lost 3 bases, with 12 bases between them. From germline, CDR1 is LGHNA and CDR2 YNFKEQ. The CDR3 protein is CASSQGTGFGNTIYF. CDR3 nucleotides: TGTGCCAGCAGCCAGGGCACAGGGTTTGGAAACACCATATATTTT.

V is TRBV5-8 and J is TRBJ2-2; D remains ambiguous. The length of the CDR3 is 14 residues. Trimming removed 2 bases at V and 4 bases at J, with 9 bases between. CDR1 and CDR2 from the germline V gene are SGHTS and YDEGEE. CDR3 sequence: CASSFFTVTGELFF. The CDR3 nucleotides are TGTGCCAGCAGCTTTTTTACAGTCACCGGGGAGCTGTTTTTT.

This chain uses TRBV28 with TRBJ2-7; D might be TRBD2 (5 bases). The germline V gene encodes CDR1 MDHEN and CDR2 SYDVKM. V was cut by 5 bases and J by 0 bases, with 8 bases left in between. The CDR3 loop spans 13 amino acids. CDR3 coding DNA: TGTGCCAGCAGTAGTGGGAGCTCCTACGAGCAGTACTTC. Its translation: CASSSGSSYEQYF. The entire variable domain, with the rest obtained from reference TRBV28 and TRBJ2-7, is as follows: DVKVTQSSRYLVKRTGEKVFLECVQDMDHENMFWYRQDPGLGLRLIYFSYDVKMKEKGDIPEGYSVSREKKERFSLILESASTNQTSMYLCASSSGSSYEQYFGPGTRLTVT.

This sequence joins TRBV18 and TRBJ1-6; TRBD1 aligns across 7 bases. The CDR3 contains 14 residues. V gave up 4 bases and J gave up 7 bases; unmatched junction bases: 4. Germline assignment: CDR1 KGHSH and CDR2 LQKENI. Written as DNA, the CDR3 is TGTGCCAGCTCACGGGGACAGCTAAATTCACCCCTCCACTTT. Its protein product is CASSRGQLNSPLHF.

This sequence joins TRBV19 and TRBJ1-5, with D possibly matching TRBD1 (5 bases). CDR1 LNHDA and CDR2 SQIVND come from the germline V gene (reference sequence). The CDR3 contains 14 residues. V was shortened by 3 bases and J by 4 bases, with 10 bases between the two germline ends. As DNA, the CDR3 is TGTGCCAGTAGTATTAAGACAGATAATCAGCCCCAGCATTTT. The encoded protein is CASSIKTDNQPQHF. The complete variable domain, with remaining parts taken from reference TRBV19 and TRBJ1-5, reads DGGITQSPKYLFRKEGQNVTLSCEQNLNHDAMYWYRQDPGQGLRLIYYSQIVNDFQKGDIAEGYSVSREKKESFPLTVTSAQKNPTAFYLCASSIKTDNQPQHFGDGTRLSIL.

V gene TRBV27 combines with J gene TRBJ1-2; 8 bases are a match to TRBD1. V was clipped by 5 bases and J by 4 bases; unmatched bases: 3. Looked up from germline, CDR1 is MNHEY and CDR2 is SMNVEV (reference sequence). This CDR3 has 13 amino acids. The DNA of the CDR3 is TGTGCCAGCAGTCCCGGACAGGGCTATGGCTACACCTTC. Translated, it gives CASSPGQGYGYTF.